This TCR beta chain derives from a study of neurological immune-mediated disorders. Study background: There were some 35 multiple sclerosis patients; approximately 31 were relapsing-remitting and 3 were secondary progressive. Whole-study findings and limits: The absence of shared CDR3 amino acid sequences among expanded clones across subjects suggests private repertoires in all groups.

This clonotype occurred many times. Its target is unknown. With 10-nucleotide random UMIs included, cDNA was synthesized by 5'RACE. From the 5' RACE reads, TCRdb called clonotypes with MiXCR, one entry per CDR3 protein. The sample comprises roughly 60,000 distinct CDR3 sequences, 3.7% of which are singletons, and under 2.5% rests with the top ten. The sequence came from a woman in her forties or fifties with multiple sclerosis. The sequenced sample consisted of PBMCs.

CDR3 loop: CAISETRGSTDTQYF. The CDR3 region has the DNA TGTGCCATCAGTGAGACCAGGGGTAGCACAGATACGCAGTATTTT. The chain recombines TRBV10-3 with TRBJ2-3; maybe TRBD1 (6 bases). The V gene's germline CDR1 is ENHRY and CDR2 SYGVKD. V was shortened by 2 bases and J by 0 bases, with 9 bases between the two germline ends. CDR3 length equals 15 residues.